Detailed here is one T cell receptor beta chain. What it recognizes is unknown. One entry per CDR3 protein results from TCRdb running MiXCR on the reads. The sample yields 800,000 to 950,000 distinct CDR3 sequences, approximately 32% seen once. This entry belongs to a study of T cell repertoires in cytomegalovirus infection. The CDR3 totals 13 residues. Germline CDR1 is MNHEY and CDR2 is SMNVEV (reference sequence). V was shortened by 0 bases and J by 7 bases, with 7 bases between the two germline ends. This sequence was found in a human donor in good health (CMV status not recorded). Some clones in this sample may be carry-over from other donors' samples. This chain uses TRBV27 with TRBJ1-3; D call uncertain. The sequencing here drew on cultured CD8+ T cells from PBMCs, taken from culture after CMV antigen stimulation. The CDR3 loop reads CASSLSSENTIYF. DNA of the CDR3: TGTGCCAGCAGTTTATCAAGTGAGAACACCATATATTTT.